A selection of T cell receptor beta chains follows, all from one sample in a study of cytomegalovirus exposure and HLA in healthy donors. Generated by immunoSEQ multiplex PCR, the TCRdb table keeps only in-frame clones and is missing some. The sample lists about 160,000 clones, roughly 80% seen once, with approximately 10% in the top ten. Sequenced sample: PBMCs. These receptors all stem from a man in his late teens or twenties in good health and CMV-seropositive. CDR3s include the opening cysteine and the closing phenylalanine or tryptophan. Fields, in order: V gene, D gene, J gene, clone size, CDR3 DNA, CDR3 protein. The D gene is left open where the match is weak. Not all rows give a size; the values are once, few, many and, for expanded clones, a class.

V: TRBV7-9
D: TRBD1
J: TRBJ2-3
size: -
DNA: TGTGCCAGCAGCTTAGGACAGGGTGGGGATACGCAGTATTTT
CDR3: CASSLGQGGDTQYF

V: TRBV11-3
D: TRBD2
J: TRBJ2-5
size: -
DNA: TGTGCCAGCAGCTTAGGTGGGACTAGCGCCGAGACCCAGTACTTC
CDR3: CASSLGGTSAETQYF

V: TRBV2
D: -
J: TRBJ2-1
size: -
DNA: TGTGCCAGCAGTGAACAGGGCTTCCACAATGAGCAGTTCTTC
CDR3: CASSEQGFHNEQFF

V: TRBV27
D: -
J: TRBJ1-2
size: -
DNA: TGTGCCAGCAGTCAACGGGAGGGGCACTATGGCTACACCTTC
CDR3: CASSQREGHYGYTF

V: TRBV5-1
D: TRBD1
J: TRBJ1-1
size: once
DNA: TGCGCCAGCAGCTTGGCCTTCGACAGGGATGATACTGAAGCTTTCTTT
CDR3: CASSLAFDRDDTEAFF

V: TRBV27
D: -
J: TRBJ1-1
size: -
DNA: TGTGCCAGCAGTTTATGGGCCGGGGAGAACACTGAAGCTTTCTTT
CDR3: CASSLWAGENTEAFF

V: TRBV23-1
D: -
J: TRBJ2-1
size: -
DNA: TGCGCCAGCAGTCAATCTCGGACATACAATGAGCAGTTCTTC
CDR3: CASSQSRTYNEQFF

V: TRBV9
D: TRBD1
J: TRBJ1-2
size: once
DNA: TGTGCCAGCAGCGCCGACAGGGCCCCTCTGGGCTACACCTTC
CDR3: CASSADRAPLGYTF

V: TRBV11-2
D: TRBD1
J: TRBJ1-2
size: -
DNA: TGTGCCAGCAGCCAAATCGGGACAGGCTATGGCTACACCTTC
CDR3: CASSQIGTGYGYTF

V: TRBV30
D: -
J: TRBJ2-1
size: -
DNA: TGTGCCTGGAAAGGGGTGATACCGGAGCAGTTCTTC
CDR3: CAWKGVIPEQFF

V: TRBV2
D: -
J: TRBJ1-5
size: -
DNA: TGTGCCAGCAGCGTCTACGGGACTGACAATCAGCCCCAGCATTTT
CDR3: CASSVYGTDNQPQHF

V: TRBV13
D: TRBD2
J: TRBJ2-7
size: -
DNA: TGTGCCAGCAGATCCGTCCGACTAGCGGGAGACGAGCAGTACTTC
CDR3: CASRSVRLAGDEQYF

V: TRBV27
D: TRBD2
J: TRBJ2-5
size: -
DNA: TGTGCCAGCAGTTTAAACCGACTAGTGGGGGGGCAAGAGACCCAGTACTTC
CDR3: CASSLNRLVGGQETQYF

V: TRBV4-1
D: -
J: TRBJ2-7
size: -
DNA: TGCGCCAGCAGCCAAGATTGGCTGAAGCGGGCACCCTCCTACGAGCAGTACTTC
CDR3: CASSQDWLKRAPSYEQYF

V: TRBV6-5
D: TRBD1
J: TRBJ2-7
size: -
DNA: TGTGCCAGCAGACGGAACCACAGGGGACCCTACGAGCAGTACTTC
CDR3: CASRRNHRGPYEQYF

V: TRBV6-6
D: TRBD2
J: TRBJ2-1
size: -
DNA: TGTGCCAGCAGCAGACTAGCGGGTGACAATGAGCAGTTCTTC
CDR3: CASSRLAGDNEQFF

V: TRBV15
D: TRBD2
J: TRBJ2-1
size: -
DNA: TGTGCCACCAGACCCCCGGCGGGAGGGTACAATGAGCAGTTCTTC
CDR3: CATRPPAGGYNEQFF

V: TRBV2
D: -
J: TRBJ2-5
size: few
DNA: TGTGCCAGCAGGTCCGGACAGTACCAAGAGACCCAGTACTTC
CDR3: CASRSGQYQETQYF

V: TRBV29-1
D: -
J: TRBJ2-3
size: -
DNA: TGCAGCGTTGAAGATCCTAAGGCAGACATCCCAGATACGCAGTATTTT
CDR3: CSVEDPKADIPDTQYF

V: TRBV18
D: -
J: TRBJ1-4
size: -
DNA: TGTGCCAGCTCACCAACGGGGGGGATAACTAATGAAAAACTGTTTTTT
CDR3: CASSPTGGITNEKLFF

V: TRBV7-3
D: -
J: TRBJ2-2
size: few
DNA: TGTGCCAGCAGGGACGCAGGGACCGGGGAGCTGTTTTTT
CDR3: CASRDAGTGELFF

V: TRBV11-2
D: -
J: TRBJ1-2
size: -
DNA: TGTGCCAGCAGCTTAGCGGTGACAGACCTTAGTTACAACTATGGCTACACCTTC
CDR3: CASSLAVTDLSYNYGYTF

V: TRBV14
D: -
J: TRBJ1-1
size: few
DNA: TGTGCCAGCAGTCTAGTTATTCACACTGAAGCTTTCTTT
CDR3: CASSLVIHTEAFF

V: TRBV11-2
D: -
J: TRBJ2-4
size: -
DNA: TGTGCCAGCAGAGACAGCCTTGTAAACATTCAGTACTTC
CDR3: CASRDSLVNIQYF

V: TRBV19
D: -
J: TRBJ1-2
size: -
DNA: TGTGCCAGTAGTGGGACCTCGGGACACCTTGGCTACACCTTC
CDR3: CASSGTSGHLGYTF

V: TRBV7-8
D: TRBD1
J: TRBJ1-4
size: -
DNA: TGTGCCAGCAGCTTAGCCAGTCATGGGGGACAGGGTGTTGAAAAACTGTTTTTT
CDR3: CASSLASHGGQGVEKLFF